The rows below give T cell receptor beta chains drawn from one sample of a study of T-cell memory formation after mild COVID-19. In TCRdb, the 5' RACE reads were re-called with MiXCR into one record per CDR3 protein. Among about 120,000 distinct CDR3 sequences, 16% were seen once, and the ten largest hold roughly 13%. The sample comprised PBMCs or a T cell subset sorted from them (not recorded which). These receptors came from an adult woman who had mild COVID-19 (a few samples of this study predate the infection). Cell type and time point are not known. Each CDR3 is given with its conserved first and last residue. D genes are given only for firm matches. Clone size is not always given. Where it is, it says once, few, many or a class for expanded clones.

>TRBV27|TRBJ1-2|-|-
CASSSSIGGYTF
TGTGCCAGCAGTTCATCTATCGGTGGCTACACCTTC
>TRBV15|TRBJ2-1|-|few
CATSRGYGAIPSYNEQFF
TGTGCCACCAGCAGAGGCTACGGAGCGATCCCCTCCTACAATGAGCAGTTCTTC
>TRBV29-1|TRBJ2-7|-|few
CSVETPLSYEQYF
TGCAGCGTTGAAACCCCTCTCTCCTACGAGCAGTACTTC
>TRBV12-3/TRBV12-4|TRBJ2-1|TRBD1|-
CASSYGQVYNEQFF
TGTGCCAGCAGCTATGGACAGGTTTACAATGAGCAGTTCTTC
>TRBV12-3/TRBV12-4|TRBJ2-1|-|-
CASSTFRKSLYNEQFF
TGTGCCAGCAGTACCTTCAGGAAGAGCCTTTACAATGAGCAGTTCTTC
>TRBV13|TRBJ1-2|TRBD1|few
CASSTRGQGIYGYTF
TGTGCCAGCAGCACCCGGGGACAGGGGATCTATGGCTACACCTTC
>TRBV15|TRBJ2-1|-|-
CATSRVPPAGTYNEQFF
TGTGCCACCAGCAGAGTGCCTCCCGCTGGCACCTACAATGAGCAGTTCTTC
>TRBV24-1|TRBJ1-2|TRBD1|few
CATSDPTGGSGYTF
TGTGCCACCAGTGACCCAACAGGGGGCAGTGGCTACACCTTC
>TRBV19|TRBJ2-5|TRBD2|few
CASSALTSGETQYF
TGTGCCAGTAGTGCCCTGACTAGCGGAGAGACCCAGTACTTC
>TRBV30|TRBJ2-7|-|few
CAWSFHRGQYF
TGTGCCTGGAGTTTCCACCGGGGGCAGTACTTC
>TRBV20-1|TRBJ2-2|TRBD2|few
CSAPSAGVTGELFF
TGCAGTGCTCCCTCTGCGGGAGTCACCGGGGAGCTGTTTTTT
>TRBV5-1|TRBJ2-3|-|few
CASSLNRATDTQYF
TGCGCCAGCAGCTTAAACCGGGCCACAGATACGCAGTATTTT
>TRBV5-1|TRBJ1-1|TRBD1|-
CASSYWTGMSTEAFF
TGCGCCAGCAGCTACTGGACAGGGATGAGCACTGAAGCTTTCTTT
>TRBV2|TRBJ2-3|TRBD1|-
CASTEGTVAQQYF
TGTGCCAGCACCGAAGGGACAGTAGCCCAGCAGTATTTT
>TRBV29-1|TRBJ2-3|TRBD2|few
CSVEALAASTDTQYF
TGCAGCGTTGAAGCGCTAGCGGCAAGCACAGATACGCAGTATTTT
>TRBV4-1|TRBJ2-7|-|-
CASSQVRQAHEQYF
TGCGCCAGCAGCCAAGTGCGCCAGGCCCACGAGCAGTACTTC
>TRBV12-3/TRBV12-4|TRBJ2-1|TRBD2|few
CASSSGGGNEQFF
TGTGCCAGCAGTAGCGGGGGGGGTAATGAGCAGTTCTTC
>TRBV5-1|TRBJ2-1|TRBD1|few
CASSFRQGLDEQFF
TGCGCCAGCAGCTTTCGACAGGGTCTTGATGAGCAGTTCTTC
>TRBV10-3|TRBJ2-2|TRBD2|few
CAISGIAGDVGELFF
TGTGCCATCAGTGGAATAGCGGGAGATGTCGGGGAGCTGTTTTTT
>TRBV11-2|TRBJ1-1|-|few
CASSLWPRAYGTEAFF
TGTGCCAGCAGCTTATGGCCCAGGGCGTATGGAACTGAAGCTTTCTTT
>TRBV5-5|TRBJ1-4|TRBD1|few
CASSSRTGSEKLFF
TGTGCCAGCAGCTCTCGGACAGGGTCTGAAAAACTGTTTTTT
>TRBV15|TRBJ2-7|TRBD2|many
CATSSGPPGLAGTHSYEQYF
TGTGCCACCAGCAGTGGACCTCCGGGACTAGCGGGGACGCACTCCTACGAGCAGTACTTC
>TRBV19|TRBJ2-3|TRBD2|few
CASSGAGYTQYF
TGTGCCAGTAGTGGAGCGGGGTATACGCAGTATTTT
>TRBV4-2|TRBJ1-4|-|few
CASSQTGATNEKLFF
TGTGCCAGCAGCCAAACAGGCGCAACTAATGAAAAACTGTTTTTT
>TRBV10-3|TRBJ2-7|-|-
CAISELDSYEQYF
TGTGCCATCAGTGAGTTGGACAGCTACGAGCAGTACTTC
>TRBV11-2|TRBJ1-1|-|-
CASSLARGVNTEAFF
TGTGCCAGCAGCTTAGCCAGGGGCGTGAACACTGAAGCTTTCTTT
>TRBV9|TRBJ2-5|TRBD2|-
CASSVGGAGDHQETQYF
TGTGCCAGCAGCGTAGGGGGAGCGGGGGATCACCAAGAGACCCAGTACTTC
>TRBV6-2/TRBV6-3|TRBJ2-4|-|few
CASSPGSAAKNIQYF
TGTGCCAGCAGCCCGGGGAGTGCGGCCAAAAACATTCAGTACTTC
>TRBV7-3|TRBJ2-3|-|-
CASSSLAATDTQYF
TGTGCCAGCAGCTCCTTAGCGGCCACAGATACGCAGTATTTT
>TRBV9|TRBJ2-2|-|-
CASSDGLWTDYTGELFF
TGTGCCAGCAGCGATGGCCTCTGGACAGATTACACCGGGGAGCTGTTTTTT
>TRBV15|TRBJ2-1|-|-
CATTPPTGTEYNEQFF
TGTGCCACTACCCCGCCCACAGGGACGGAATACAATGAGCAGTTCTTC
>TRBV6-4|TRBJ2-3|-|-
CASSDTSTDTQYF
TGTGCCAGCAGTGACACTAGCACAGATACGCAGTATTTT
>TRBV4-1|TRBJ1-2|-|-
CASSHPDGGDWNYGYTF
TGCGCCAGCAGCCACCCCGACGGGGGGGATTGGAACTATGGCTACACCTTC
>TRBV10-3|TRBJ1-2|-|few
CAISGQQANSLGYTF
TGTGCCATCAGCGGTCAACAGGCCAACTCACTCGGCTACACCTTC
>TRBV24-1|TRBJ1-1|TRBD1|few
CATQDRGFTEAFF
TGTGCCACCCAGGACAGGGGGTTCACTGAAGCTTTCTTT
>TRBV7-6|TRBJ2-1|TRBD2|-
CAISLGELAGVYNEQFF
TGTGCCATCAGCTTAGGGGAATTAGCGGGGGTGTACAATGAGCAGTTCTTC
>TRBV4-1|TRBJ1-4|-|-
CASSQLLGQSRGEKLFF
TGCGCCAGCAGCCAACTCTTGGGCCAGTCGAGGGGTGAAAAACTGTTTTTT
>TRBV12-3/TRBV12-4|TRBJ2-1|TRBD1|-
CASSLSLGQGVLFYYNEQFF
TGTGCCAGCAGTTTGTCCCTCGGGCAGGGGGTGTTGTTCTACTACAATGAGCAGTTCTTC
>TRBV11-3|TRBJ2-2|-|few
CASSLDRLQPTGELFF
TGTGCCAGCAGCTTAGATAGGTTGCAGCCTACCGGGGAGCTGTTTTTT
>TRBV7-3|TRBJ1-2|-|-
CASSLTGSDYGYTF
TGTGCCAGCAGCTTAACAGGGTCAGACTATGGCTACACCTTC
>TRBV2|TRBJ1-1|-|-
CASSENGVRGAEAFF
TGTGCCAGCAGTGAAAACGGAGTGAGGGGTGCTGAAGCTTTCTTT
>TRBV12-3/TRBV12-4|TRBJ2-1|-|-
CASSFGQLNEQFF
TGTGCCAGCAGTTTTGGACAGCTCAATGAGCAGTTCTTC